In its sample, the clone carrying this TCR beta chain was seen a few times. An end of the junction does not agree with germline; a read error may underlie this. Starting material of approximately 500 ng total RNA yielded TCR beta cDNA via a constant-region primer. Libraries for TCR beta were built through three nested multiplex PCR rounds, which together made up a slightly modified ARM-PCR procedure. TRBV1-TRBV30 forward primers paired with a C-beta reverse primer drove the first two PCR rounds, approximately 11 cycles each. Each CDR3 protein gets one entry after TCRdb re-called the multiplex PCR reads with MiXCR. Here the sample spans 330,000 or so distinct CDR3 sequences, less than 75% being singletons. These data come from a study of tumor-infiltrating lymphocytes in primary liver carcinoma. Study at large: Samples returned roughly 3.65 to 7.13 million productive TCRbeta reads, a yield that was similar across tissue types.

RNA was extracted from whole blood without cell sorting, alongside germline DNA. CDR3 size: 17 residues. Germline V gene lookup returns CDR1 SGHAT and CDR2 FQNNGV. This sequence was found in a man aged 35 to 55 with primary liver carcinoma and hepatitis B virus infection. The chain recombines TRBV11-2 with TRBJ2-5, with 8 positions matching TRBD2. Material: peripheral blood. This chain's CDR3 is CASSLGTSGYLQGTQYF. The CDR3 region has the DNA TGTGCCAGCAGCTTAGGTACTAGCGGATATCTACAAGGGACCCAGTACTTC.